This TCR beta chain is drawn from a study of OX40 agonist ivuxolimab in advanced cancers. In the study overall: Patient treatment consisted of intravenous ivuxolimab administration every 2 weeks at 0.01 to 10 mg/kg. Study findings and constraints: The study found that CD8+ T cells averaged more expanded clones than CD4+. It was not determined which antigens were specifically recognized by the peripheral T cells that had undergone clonal expansion.

Details on this clone: Its specificity is not known.

The CDR3 is 15 amino acids. The V end was cut by 7 bases, the J end by 5 bases, with 21 bases between. Germline CDR1 is MDHEN and CDR2 is SYDVKM. Clones were read by immunoSEQ multiplex PCR, and TCRdb kept only the in-frame ones, dropping some. The sample shows 55,000 or so clones, roughly 86% of them seen only once. The chain joins TRBV28 to TRBJ2-7; the D call may be TRBD1 or TRBD2 (6 bases each). This TCR came from an adult with an advanced solid tumor such as melanoma, head and neck, liver or kidney cancer. Sequencing used CD4+ or CD8+ T cells sorted from blood, obtained in a trial of the OX40 agonist ivuxolimab. This CDR3 reads CASTFSARGQDEQYF. The CDR3 region has the DNA TGTGCCAGCACATTCAGTGCCCGGGGGCAGGACGAGCAGTACTTC.